A selection of T cell receptor beta chains follows, all from one sample in a study of T-cell reconstitution after alpha-beta-depleted transplantation in children. TCRdb fed the PCR reads into MiXCR, producing one record per CDR3 protein. The table records roughly 500,000 distinct CDR3 sequences, 18% of them present only once. The specimen comprised PBMCs from the stem cell graft donor, sampled from the stem cell graft. Source of these receptors: a human donor who donated a stem cell graft to a child with acute lymphoblastic leukemia. CDR3s include the opening cysteine and the closing phenylalanine or tryptophan. The order of the fields is clone size, V gene, CDR3 length, CDR3 protein. Expanded clones get a size class; other rows say once, few or many, or leave the size out.

clone_size: .
v_call: TRBV20-1
cdr3_length: 18
cdr3_aa: CSARERLAGFRSTDTQYF

clone_size: .
v_call: TRBV18
cdr3_length: 15
cdr3_aa: CASSGSAGGPDEQFF

clone_size: .
v_call: TRBV4-2
cdr3_length: 15
cdr3_aa: CASSQGSSSYNEQFF

clone_size: few
v_call: TRBV29-1
cdr3_length: 13
cdr3_aa: CSAPRQGSSGYTF

clone_size: .
v_call: TRBV5-1
cdr3_length: 16
cdr3_aa: CASSLEAGDTLDEQFF

clone_size: .
v_call: TRBV18
cdr3_length: 17
cdr3_aa: CASSPPRGSFSYNEQFF

clone_size: .
v_call: TRBV4-2
cdr3_length: 16
cdr3_aa: CASSQRAGQLYNEQFF

clone_size: few
v_call: TRBV7-9
cdr3_length: 11
cdr3_aa: CASSSPNEQYF

clone_size: .
v_call: TRBV7-9
cdr3_length: 16
cdr3_aa: CASSLVVRTGNEKLFF

clone_size: few
v_call: TRBV7-9
cdr3_length: 16
cdr3_aa: CASSLARDTGYNEQFF

clone_size: .
v_call: TRBV2
cdr3_length: 18
cdr3_aa: CASSGLRDRGGINQPQHF

clone_size: few
v_call: TRBV5-1
cdr3_length: 17
cdr3_aa: CASSAGTSGRIQETQYF

clone_size: few
v_call: TRBV10-1
cdr3_length: 14
cdr3_aa: CASSEYEGGSPLHF

clone_size: .
v_call: TRBV20-1
cdr3_length: 15
cdr3_aa: CSARGQGDGDYGYTF

clone_size: .
v_call: TRBV20-1
cdr3_length: 14
cdr3_aa: CSARTSGRYNEQFF

clone_size: few
v_call: TRBV20-1
cdr3_length: 13
cdr3_aa: CSARDSETYGYTF

clone_size: few
v_call: TRBV7-9
cdr3_length: 12
cdr3_aa: CASNWKNSPLHF

clone_size: .
v_call: TRBV12-3/TRBV12-4
cdr3_length: 16
cdr3_aa: CASSPGGQVVTGELFF

clone_size: .
v_call: TRBV7-2
cdr3_length: 14
cdr3_aa: CASSLYQRTDTQYF

clone_size: few
v_call: TRBV5-6
cdr3_length: 15
cdr3_aa: CASSFGGGVGQPQHF

clone_size: few
v_call: TRBV11-2
cdr3_length: 17
cdr3_aa: CASSLETGGLPNQPQHF

clone_size: .
v_call: TRBV20-1
cdr3_length: 13
cdr3_aa: CSARDTGALGAFF

clone_size: .
v_call: TRBV11-1
cdr3_length: 16
cdr3_aa: CASSRDRGLSYNEQFF

clone_size: .
v_call: TRBV18
cdr3_length: 14
cdr3_aa: CASSRVQGAGEQYF

clone_size: few
v_call: TRBV9
cdr3_length: 14
cdr3_aa: CASSAVGGSHGYTF

clone_size: .
v_call: TRBV6-5
cdr3_length: 15
cdr3_aa: CASRAAGQSNQPQHF

clone_size: few
v_call: TRBV7-9
cdr3_length: 17
cdr3_aa: CASSYPPAGGFTDTQYF

clone_size: .
v_call: TRBV19
cdr3_length: 14
cdr3_aa: CASSQLGPYNEQFF

clone_size: few
v_call: TRBV5-1
cdr3_length: 19
cdr3_aa: CASSLGMRELQPLSYEQYF

clone_size: .
v_call: TRBV7-9
cdr3_length: 15
cdr3_aa: CASSFRAGSTDTQYF

clone_size: .
v_call: TRBV21-1
cdr3_length: 18
cdr3_aa: CASSKSGEAVSMNTEAFF